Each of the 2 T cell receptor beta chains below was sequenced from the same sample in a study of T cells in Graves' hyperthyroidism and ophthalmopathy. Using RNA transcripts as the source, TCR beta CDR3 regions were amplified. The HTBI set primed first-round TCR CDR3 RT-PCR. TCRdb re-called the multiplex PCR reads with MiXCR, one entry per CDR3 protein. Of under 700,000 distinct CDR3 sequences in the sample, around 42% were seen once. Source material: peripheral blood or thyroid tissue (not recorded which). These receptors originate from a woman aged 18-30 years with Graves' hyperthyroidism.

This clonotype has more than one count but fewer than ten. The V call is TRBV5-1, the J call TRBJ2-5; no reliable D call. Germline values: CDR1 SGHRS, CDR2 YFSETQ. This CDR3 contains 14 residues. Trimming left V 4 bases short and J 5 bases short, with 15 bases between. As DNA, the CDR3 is TGCGCCAGCAGCCCTACTTCGGCCAGCGAGACCCAGTACTTC. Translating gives CASSPTSASETQYF.

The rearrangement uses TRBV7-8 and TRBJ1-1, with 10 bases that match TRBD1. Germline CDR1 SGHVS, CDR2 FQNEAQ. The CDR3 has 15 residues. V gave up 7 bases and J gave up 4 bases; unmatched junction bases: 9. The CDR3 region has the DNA TGTGCCAGCACCCCCGGGACAGGGGTTTTCACTGAAGCTTTCTTT. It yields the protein CASTPGTGVFTEAFF. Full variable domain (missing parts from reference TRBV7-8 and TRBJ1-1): GAGVSQSPRYKVAKRGQDVALRCDPISGHVSLFWYQQALGQGPEFLTYFQNEAQLDKSGLPSDRFFAERPEGSVSTLKIQRTQQEDSAVYLCASTPGTGVFTEAFFGQGTRLTVV.